These 11 T cell receptor beta chains came from one sample sequenced in a study of early T cells in non-severe SARS-CoV-2 infection. TCRdb re-called the 5' RACE reads with MiXCR, one entry per CDR3 protein. The sample has over 50,000 distinct CDR3 sequences; approximately 12% are singletons. The sample taken for sequencing was whole blood. The receptors stem from an adult who was a healthcare worker with PCR-confirmed SARS-CoV-2 infection or an uninfected control (not recorded which).

This clonotype turned up a few times. The chain couples TRBV7-8 to TRBJ2-2; D is perhaps TRBD1 (5 bases). V was cut by 0 bases and J by 1 base, with 12 bases left in between. This CDR3 comprises 17 residues. The germline V gene has CDR1 SGHVS and CDR2 FQNEAQ. The CDR3, as DNA: TGTGCCAGCAGCTTAGCGCAGGGCAGTGTGAACACCGGGGAGCTGTTTTTT. It codes for CASSLAQGSVNTGELFF.

Many counts were recorded for this clonotype. The chain combines TRBV18 with TRBJ1-1, with TRBD1 matching over 10 bases. This CDR3 has 17 residues. Germline V gene lookup returns CDR1 KGHSH and CDR2 LQKENI. J was trimmed by 0 bases and V by 0 bases; bases with no gene match: 4. CDR3 sequence (DNA): TGTGCCAGCTCACCACCGGGACAGGGGTATATGAACACTGAAGCTTTCTTT. This sequence encodes CASSPPGQGYMNTEAFF.

This clonotype rates as medium-sized (0.01 to 0.1%). The chain combines TRBV13 with TRBJ2-7; 9 bases match TRBD2. Germline loops: CDR1 PRHDT, CDR2 FYEKMQ (reference sequence). The CDR3 loop spans 15 amino acids. The V gene end was trimmed by 2 bases and the J gene end by 5 bases; junction bases not matched to a gene: 7. DNA of the CDR3: TGTGCCAGCAGCTTATGGGGCGGGAGGGCCCACGAGCAGTACTTC. Its protein product is CASSLWGGRAHEQYF. Full variable domain (outside the CDR3, taken from reference TRBV13 and TRBJ2-7): AAGVIQSPRHLIKEKRETATLKCYPIPRHDTVYWYQQGPGQDPQFLISFYEKMQSDKGSIPDRFSAQQFSDYHSELNMSSLELGDSALYFCASSLWGGRAHEQYFGPGTRLTVT.

This clonotype appeared many times. J is TRBJ2-4 and V is TRBV2; TRBD2 matches 8 bases. This CDR3 is built from 18 residues. V lost 6 bases, J lost 0 bases, and 13 bases stayed unmatched. Germline CDR1 SNHLY, CDR2 FYNNEI. The CDR3 protein is CASSATTSERLAKNIQYF. CDR3 DNA: TGTGCCAGCAGCGCTACGACTAGCGAACGACTAGCCAAAAACATTCAGTACTTC.

This clonotype showed up just a few times. The chain is built from TRBV11-2 and TRBJ2-2, with no clear D. The CDR3 is 12 residues long. The germline gives CDR1 SGHAT, CDR2 FQNNGV. V shed 4 bases and J shed 7 bases, with 7 bases lying between them. CDR3 loop: CASSSTLGELFF. In DNA form, the CDR3 reads TGTGCCAGCAGCTCGACTCTCGGGGAGCTGTTTTTT.

V is TRBV10-1 and J is TRBJ2-7; D is uncertain. Germline assignment: CDR1 WNHNN and CDR2 SYGVQD (reference sequence). The CDR3 length is 13 residues. Trimming shortened V by 4 bases and J by 3 bases, and 10 bases separated the two germline ends. In DNA, the CDR3 is TGCGCCAGCAGTGTCGGACGGAACTACGAGCAGTACTTC. Amino acid sequence: CASSVGRNYEQYF.

This clonotype has just a few counts. The genes are TRBV7-9 and TRBJ1-1, with D unclear. CDR3 size: 12 residues. V was cut by 0 bases and J by 14 bases, with 13 bases left in between. Germline lookup yields CDR1 SEHNR and CDR2 FQNEAQ (reference sequence). CDR3 sequence reads: CASSLAVGSLFF. The CDR3, as DNA: TGTGCCAGCAGCTTAGCGGTCGGGTCTCTCTTCTTT.

There are many counts of this clonotype. The rearrangement joins TRBV11-2 to TRBJ2-1; 13 bases line up with TRBD2. V lost 4 bases, J lost 5 bases, and 8 bases stayed unmatched. The CDR3 is made up of 17 amino acids. CDR1 and CDR2 from the germline V gene are SGHAT and FQNNGV. The CDR3 protein is CASSSPTSGRGNNEQFF. The CDR3 DNA reads as TGTGCCAGCAGCTCGCCCACTAGCGGGAGGGGCAACAATGAGCAGTTCTTC.

This clonotype was counted a few times. This rearrangement joins TRBV3-1 to TRBJ1-2; D unresolved. The germline CDR1 and CDR2 sequences are LGHDT and YNNKEL (reference sequence). There are 14 residues in the CDR3. V lost 4 bases, J lost 2 bases, and 11 bases lay in between. The CDR3 DNA sequence: TGTGCCAGCAGCCGCAAGGGCCAGAACTATGGCTACACCTTC. Translating gives CASSRKGQNYGYTF.

This clonotype was seen a few times. This rearrangement joins TRBV7-3 to TRBJ2-3, with D unresolved. There are 14 residues in the CDR3. The V gene's germline CDR1 is SGHTA and CDR2 FQGTGA. The V end lost 5 bases, the J end lost 4 bases, and 13 bases lay between the germline ends. The CDR3 sequence: CASSPRGPADTQYF. The DNA of the CDR3 is TGTGCCAGCAGCCCGAGAGGCCCTGCAGATACGCAGTATTTT.

At least ten counts were recorded for this clonotype. The V call is TRBV12-3 or TRBV12-4, the J call TRBJ2-3; TRBD2 aligns across 9 bases. The CDR3 has 14 amino acids. Losses at the gene ends were 7 bases for V and 0 bases for J; bases not matched to a gene: 2. CDR3 region: CASKRGASTDTQYF. DNA of the CDR3: TGTGCCAGCAAGCGGGGGGCCAGCACAGATACGCAGTATTTT.